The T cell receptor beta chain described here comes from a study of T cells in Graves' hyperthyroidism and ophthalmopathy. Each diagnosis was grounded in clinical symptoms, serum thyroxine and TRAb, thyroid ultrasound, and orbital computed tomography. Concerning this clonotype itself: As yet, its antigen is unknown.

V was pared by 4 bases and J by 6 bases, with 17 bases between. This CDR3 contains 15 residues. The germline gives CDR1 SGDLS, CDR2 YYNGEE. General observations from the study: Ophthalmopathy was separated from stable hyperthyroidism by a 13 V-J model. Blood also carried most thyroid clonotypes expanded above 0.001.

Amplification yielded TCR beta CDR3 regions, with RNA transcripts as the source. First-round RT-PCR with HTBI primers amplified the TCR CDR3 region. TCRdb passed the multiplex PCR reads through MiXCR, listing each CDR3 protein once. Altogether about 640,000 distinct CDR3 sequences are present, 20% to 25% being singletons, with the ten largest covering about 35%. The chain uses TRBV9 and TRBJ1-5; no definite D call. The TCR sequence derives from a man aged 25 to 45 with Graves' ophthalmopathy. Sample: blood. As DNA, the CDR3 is TGTGCCAGCAGCCCAGACTCAGGACTTGGTCAGCCCCAGCATTTT. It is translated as CASSPDSGLGQPQHF.